Each of the 2 T cell receptor beta chains below was sequenced from the same sample in a study of T cells in women clearing cervical HPV infection. Method: immunoSEQ multiplex PCR; TCRdb's copy keeps in-frame clones and lacks some. The sample shows approximately 21,000 clones, and roughly 24% sits with its ten largest clones. The source material was blood buffy coat. The receptors originated from a woman between 18 and 70 years old with a cervical HPV16 infection that either progressed to CIN3+ or cleared (not recorded which).

In regard to this clone: The read ends 3 residues shy of where the CDR3 ends; the end is completed using the germline J gene. The chain carries TRBV30 and TRBJ2-2, with a possible D match to TRBD1 (5 bases). This CDR3 has 13 amino acids. Germline CDR1 reads GTSNPN; CDR2 reads SVGIG (reference sequence). CDR3 bases read: TGTGCCTGGAGTGCAGACAGAAATGAAAAG. Amino acids: CAWSADRNEK. The CDR3, in full, reads CAWSADRNEKLFF.

Regarding this clone: The junction departs from the called germline gene at one end, perhaps through a read error. The CDR3 end is not reached by the read, which stops 3 residues before it; the germline J gene fills it in. V gene TRBV4-1 combines with J gene TRBJ2-7; D unresolved. From germline, CDR1 is MGHRA and CDR2 YSYEKL. The CDR3 loop spans 16 amino acids. Here the CDR3 reads CTSSQGAGLASYEQYF. CDR3 bases read: TGCACCAGCAGCCAAGGAGCAGGCCTGGCCTCCTACGAG.